These T cell receptor beta chains were read from a single sample in a study of identical twins. Using its own MiXCR run on the 5' RACE reads, TCRdb lists one record per CDR3 protein. Of about 250,000 distinct CDR3 sequences in the sample, roughly 8.7% were seen once. These data were also reused for a study on yellow fever vaccine responses in identical twins.

Sequencing input: CD8+ T cells sorted from blood. The source of these receptors is a woman aged 18 to 35 in good health. CDR3s include the opening cysteine and the closing phenylalanine or tryptophan. The order of the fields is clone size, D gene, J gene, V gene, CDR3 DNA, CDR3 protein. D genes are given only for firm matches. Clone size is given for some rows only: seen once, a few or many times, or a class if the clone is expanded.

abundance: NA
d_gene: TRBD1
j_gene: TRBJ1-2
v_gene: TRBV20-1
CDR3nt: TGCAGTGCTAGAGTAGCCAGGGGGCTCGTCTATGGCTACACCTTC
CDR3aa: CSARVARGLVYGYTF

abundance: many
d_gene: TRBD2
j_gene: TRBJ2-1
v_gene: TRBV20-1
CDR3nt: TGCAGTGCCCACCGGGGGGACTCACCCTACAATGAGCAGTTCTTC
CDR3aa: CSAHRGDSPYNEQFF

abundance: NA
d_gene: NA
j_gene: TRBJ2-7
v_gene: TRBV29-1
CDR3nt: TGCAGCGTTGGGGCTAGCGAGTCCTACGAGCAGTACTTC
CDR3aa: CSVGASESYEQYF

abundance: many
d_gene: NA
j_gene: TRBJ2-3
v_gene: TRBV6-5
CDR3nt: TGTGCCAGCAGTTACGGGACCAGAAACACAGATACGCAGTATTTT
CDR3aa: CASSYGTRNTDTQYF

abundance: many
d_gene: NA
j_gene: TRBJ2-5
v_gene: TRBV12-5
CDR3nt: TGTGCTAGTGGTTCGGGTCCTCAAGAGACCCAGTACTTC
CDR3aa: CASGSGPQETQYF

abundance: many
d_gene: NA
j_gene: TRBJ2-7
v_gene: TRBV29-1
CDR3nt: TGCAGCGTTGAAAAAGGGGGGCTCGAATCCTACGAGCAGTACTTC
CDR3aa: CSVEKGGLESYEQYF

abundance: many
d_gene: NA
j_gene: TRBJ2-3
v_gene: TRBV4-1
CDR3nt: TGCGCCAGCAGCCATGTACTGGAGATAACTAGCACAGATACGCAGTATTTT
CDR3aa: CASSHVLEITSTDTQYF

abundance: NA
d_gene: NA
j_gene: TRBJ2-2
v_gene: TRBV24-1
CDR3nt: TGTGCCACCAGTGATTTGCAAGCCGGGGAGCTGTTTTTT
CDR3aa: CATSDLQAGELFF

abundance: NA
d_gene: TRBD2
j_gene: TRBJ2-3
v_gene: TRBV6-2/TRBV6-3
CDR3nt: TGTGCCAGCCACCCACTAGCGGTCACAGATACGCAGTATTTT
CDR3aa: CASHPLAVTDTQYF

abundance: many
d_gene: NA
j_gene: TRBJ2-3
v_gene: TRBV7-2
CDR3nt: TGTGCCAGCAGCAACACGGTAGAGACAGATACGCAGTATTTT
CDR3aa: CASSNTVETDTQYF

abundance: NA
d_gene: TRBD1
j_gene: TRBJ1-1
v_gene: TRBV12-3/TRBV12-4
CDR3nt: TGTGCCAGCAGTTCAGAGGGCGGACAGGGAGACACTGAAGCTTTCTTT
CDR3aa: CASSSEGGQGDTEAFF

abundance: few
d_gene: NA
j_gene: TRBJ2-3
v_gene: TRBV10-1
CDR3nt: TGCGCCAACTTACCCGATACGCAGTATTTT
CDR3aa: CANLPDTQYF

abundance: few
d_gene: NA
j_gene: TRBJ2-7
v_gene: TRBV4-1
CDR3nt: TGCGCCAGCAGCCCAGGGGAGGGTCCCTACGAGCAGTACTTC
CDR3aa: CASSPGEGPYEQYF

abundance: few
d_gene: NA
j_gene: TRBJ2-1
v_gene: TRBV27
CDR3nt: TGTGCCTCGAATGAGGGGGGGCAGCTCTCCTACAATGAGCAGTTCTTC
CDR3aa: CASNEGGQLSYNEQFF